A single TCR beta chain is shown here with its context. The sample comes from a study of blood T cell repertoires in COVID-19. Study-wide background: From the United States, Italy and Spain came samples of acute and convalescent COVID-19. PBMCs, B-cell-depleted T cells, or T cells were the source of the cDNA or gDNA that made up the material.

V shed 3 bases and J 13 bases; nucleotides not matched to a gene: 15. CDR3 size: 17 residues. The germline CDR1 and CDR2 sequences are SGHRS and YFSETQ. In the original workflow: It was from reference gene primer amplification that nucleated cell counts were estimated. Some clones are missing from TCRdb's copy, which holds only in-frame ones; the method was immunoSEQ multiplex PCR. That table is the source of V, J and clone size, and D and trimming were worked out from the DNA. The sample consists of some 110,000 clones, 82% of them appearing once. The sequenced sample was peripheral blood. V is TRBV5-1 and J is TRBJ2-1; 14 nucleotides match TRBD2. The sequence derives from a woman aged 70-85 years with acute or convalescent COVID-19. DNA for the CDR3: TGCGCCAGCAGCTCCCGAGGACTAGCGGGAGGACCCAAGTATCAGTTCTTC. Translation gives CASSSRGLAGGPKYQFF.